What follows are 12 T cell receptor beta chains derived from one specimen sequenced in a study of T-cell reconstitution after alpha-beta-depleted transplantation in children. For TCRbeta, the library was prepared with unique molecular identifiers. Using its own MiXCR run on the PCR reads, TCRdb lists one record per CDR3 protein. The profile shows 200,000 to 250,000 distinct CDR3 sequences, under 13% of them singletons. The sample here was PBMCs, taken before TCRalphabeta/CD19-depleted stem cell transplant. The receptors come from a child under two years old with acute myeloid leukemia, due to receive a stem cell transplant.

In this sample, this clonotype turned up many times. The chain couples TRBV10-3 to TRBJ2-5; 13 bases agree with TRBD2. Germline V gene lookup returns CDR1 ENHRY and CDR2 SYGVKD. J lost 3 bases, V lost 4 bases, and 5 bases had no gene match. This CDR3 region has 16 residues. This CDR3 is CAISGTSGRAKETQYF. The DNA for the CDR3 is TGTGCCATCAGTGGCACTAGCGGGAGGGCCAAAGAGACCCAGTACTTC.

The gene calls are TRBV19 and TRBJ1-5, with TRBD1 identical over 7 bases. Trimming cost V 3 bases and J 5 bases; bases outside gene matches: 4. CDR3 length equals 14 residues. Germline loops: CDR1 LNHDA, CDR2 SQIVND (reference sequence). CDR3 DNA sequence: TGTGCCAGTAGTATCCGGGACAGCTATCAGCCCCAGCATTTT. It yields the protein CASSIRDSYQPQHF. Full variable domain (rest looked up from reference TRBV19 and TRBJ1-5): DGGITQSPKYLFRKEGQNVTLSCEQNLNHDAMYWYRQDPGQGLRLIYYSQIVNDFQKGDIAEGYSVSREKKESFPLTVTSAQKNPTAFYLCASSIRDSYQPQHFGDGTRLSIL.

This clonotype occurred many times. The chain is built from TRBV28 and TRBJ2-7; 10 nucleotides agree with TRBD1. CDR3 length equals 14 residues. CDR1 and CDR2 from the germline V gene are MDHEN and SYDVKM. Unmatched junction bases numbered 8, after V lost 6 bases and J lost 6 bases. CDR3 amino acids: CASRSAGTGAEQYF. The CDR3 DNA follows: TGTGCCAGCAGATCTGCGGGGACAGGGGCCGAGCAGTACTTC.

There are many counts of this clonotype. The chain employs TRBV11-2 and TRBJ1-2; the match to TRBD1 covers 7 bases. Germline CDR1 is SGHAT and CDR2 is FQNNGV. V gave up 1 base and J gave up 4 bases; unmatched junction bases: 6. This CDR3 is built from 15 residues. The CDR3: CASSLAIAGGYGYTF. DNA of the CDR3: TGTGCCAGCAGCTTAGCAATTGCAGGGGGCTATGGCTACACCTTC.

This clonotype was seen at least ten times. CDR3 in amino acids: CASSLVPTTGTYNEQFF. CDR3 DNA sequence: TGCGCCAGCAGCTTGGTCCCTACGACAGGGACCTACAATGAGCAGTTCTTC. The rearrangement links TRBV5-1 to TRBJ2-1; 7 positions agree with TRBD1. The V gene end was trimmed by 0 bases and the J gene end by 2 bases; junction bases not matched to a gene: 8. The germline V gene has CDR1 SGHRS and CDR2 YFSETQ. This CDR3 region has 17 residues.

This clonotype has at least ten counts. The chain uses TRBV27 and TRBJ2-2; 11 nucleotides match TRBD2. V dropped 3 bases and J dropped 6; count of bases not matched to a gene: 6. The V gene's germline CDR1 is MNHEY and CDR2 SMNVEV (reference sequence). The CDR3 spans 16 residues. The CDR3 is CASSLFSGREAGELFF. CDR3 nucleotides: TGTGCCAGCAGTTTGTTTAGCGGGAGGGAGGCCGGGGAGCTGTTTTTT.

In regard to this clonotype: This may arise from a read error, as a much more abundant clone is one base away. V usage is TRBV9 and J usage is TRBJ2-6; D uncertain. CDR3 length: 15 amino acids. Germline lookup yields CDR1 SGDLS and CDR2 YYNGEE. The CDR3 coding sequence is TGTGCCAGCGGCGTAGAAGGGTTTGGGGCCAACGTCCTGACTTTC. Residues: CASGVEGFGANVLTF. The full variable domain, completed using reference TRBV9 and TRBJ2-6, is DSGVTQTPKHLITATGQRVTLRCSPRSGDLSVYWYQQSLDQGLQFLIQYYNGEERAKGNILERFSAQQFPDLHSELNLSSLELGDSALYFCASGVEGFGANVLTFGAGSRLTVL.

This clonotype occurred many times. This rearrangement joins TRBV20-1 to TRBJ2-1; D not certain. This CDR3 is built from 12 residues. The V gene's germline CDR1 is DFQATT and CDR2 SNEGSKA (reference sequence). The CDR3 sequence: CSPVWTAGEQFF. As DNA, the CDR3 is TGCAGCCCTGTGTGGACCGCAGGTGAGCAGTTCTTC.

There are many counts of this clonotype. The rearrangement joins TRBV12-3 or TRBV12-4 to TRBJ2-5; 9 nucleotides match TRBD2. This CDR3 is 15 amino acids long. V was pared by 3 bases and J by 1 base, with 3 bases of the junction left unmatched. The DNA for the CDR3 is TGTGCCAGCAGTTTGGCTAGCGGGGTCCAAGAGACCCAGTACTTC. The encoded protein is CASSLASGVQETQYF.

This clonotype was found many times. The genes are TRBV24-1 and TRBJ1-1, with D unresolved. V was clipped by 7 bases and J by 5 bases, with 7 bases between them. Germline values: CDR1 KGHDR, CDR2 SFDVKD. There are 11 residues in the CDR3. DNA of the CDR3: TGTGCCACCAGAATCGGGACTGAAGCTTTCTTT. Protein: CATRIGTEAFF.

This clonotype was found many times. This sequence joins TRBV5-1 and TRBJ1-1; tentative D call: TRBD1 (6 bases). The V and J ends lost 5 bases and 6 bases respectively, with 23 bases between them. Germline V gene data show CDR1 as SGHRS and CDR2 as YFSETQ. This CDR3 is 16 amino acids long. CDR3 loop: CASSYDSGTPGAEAFF. CDR3 DNA: TGCGCCAGCAGTTACGATAGCGGGACACCAGGGGCTGAAGCTTTCTTT.

As concerns this clonotype: This could be a read error, since a much larger clone is one nucleotide away. The V gene is TRBV12-3 or TRBV12-4, the J gene TRBJ2-7; D may match TRBD1 or TRBD2 (5 bases each). The CDR3 is made up of 12 amino acids. The CDR3 DNA is TGTGCCAACAGTTTGGGACGGCGGGAGCAGTACTTC. Its protein product is CANSLGRREQYF.